This TCR beta chain was retrieved from a study of blood T cell repertoires in COVID-19. Across the whole study: The origin of the acute and convalescent COVID-19 samples was the United States, Italy and Spain. PBMCs, B-cell-depleted T cells, or T cells were the source of the cDNA or gDNA that made up the material.

V lost 6 bases and J lost 8, with 13 bases in between. The length of the CDR3 is 13 residues. Germline lookup yields CDR1 MNHEY and CDR2 SVGAGI. Authors' methods: Scientists estimated how many nucleated cells there were by amplifying reference gene primers. Clones were read by immunoSEQ multiplex PCR, and TCRdb kept only the in-frame ones, dropping some. V and J calls plus clone size are reproduced from that table; the DNA served to infer D and trimming. The sample shows 170,000 or so clones, around 86% of them seen only once. The rearrangement links TRBV6-5 to TRBJ1-4; D uncertain. The sample comprised peripheral blood. This sequence originates from a man aged 55 to 69 with COVID-19, enrolled during active disease. This chain's CDR3 is CASRPYPGEKLFF. As DNA, the CDR3 is TGTGCCAGCAGGCCCTACCCGGGGGAAAAACTGTTTTTT.